The 2 T cell receptor beta chains below come from one sample, sequenced in a study of T cell clones after liver transplantation (dated by TCRdb to between 2019 and 2020). The library was made by the immunoSEQ multiplex PCR assay. The clones in this table, taken by TCRdb from immuneACCESS, are in-frame only. Not every clone is retained; where verified, under half of the shortfall comes from an unresolved V gene, and the cause of the rest is unknown. For this sample the table gives fewer than 110,000 clones, of which 80% to 90% were detected only once. The ten largest make up about 2.8% of the sample. The material sequenced was CD4+ T cells from blood, taken 47 months after liver transplant. The source is a human patient who received a liver transplant. Some T cells may be donor cells from the graft after a transplant.

This rearrangement joins TRBV11-3 to TRBJ2-3; TRBD2 agrees at 8 bases. The germline gives CDR1 SGHNT, CDR2 YENEEA. Trimming took 5 bases from V and 3 from J; bases not matched to a gene: 7. The CDR3 consists of 15 residues. CDR3 in amino acids: CASSPSGRRTDTQYF. As DNA, the CDR3 is TGTGCCAGCAGCCCAAGCGGGAGAAGGACAGATACGCAGTATTTT. Full variable domain (missing parts from reference TRBV11-3 and TRBJ2-3): EAGVVQSPRYKIIEKKQPVAFWCNPISGHNTLYWYLQNLGQGPELLIRYENEEAVDDSQLPKDRFSAERLKGVDSTLKIQPAELGDSAVYLCASSPSGRRTDTQYFGPGTRLTVL.

The CDR3 protein is CASSKDGGSSYNEQFF. CDR3 nucleotide sequence: TGTGCCAGCAGCAAAGACGGCGGGAGTAGCTACAATGAGCAGTTCTTC. The chain uses TRBV21-1 and TRBJ2-1; the D segment call TRBD2 is taken from the table without a DNA check. TRBV21-1 represents a pseudogene. The CDR3 sequence is 16 residues long.